This TCR beta chain stems from a study of shared clonotypes between healthy human individuals (TCRdb year 2020). Context from the whole study: A few men and a couple of women, aged 18 to 49 years, made up the cohort. Different laboratories and diverse techniques were used to prepare libraries and sequence TCR repertoires, to increase sequencing depth and limit assay-specific biases. The study deeply sequenced blood TCR repertoires of several healthy adults to estimate repertoire size and the extent of clonotype sharing between individuals. For each donor, three plates each were used for CD4 naive and CD4 memory, two plates were used for CD8 naive, and one plate was used for CD8 memory. Leukapheresis yielded between about 0.9 and 9.5 billion PBMCs per donor. The research as a whole found: The genetic and exposure-history diversity represented was limited by the small number of donors. Sampling was restricted to blood, and TCR repertoires in tissue are likely to differ from TCR repertoires in blood. Estimated clonotype richness was generally larger for naive than for memory subsets. When several donors were compared, the shared fraction of clonotypes was roughly 5% for naive CD4, roughly 3.3% for naive CD8, 2.3% for memory CD4, and under 0.5% for memory CD8. Based on pairwise subsampling, the degree of clonotype sharing among donors was expected to be affected by sequencing depth. Rarefaction of sorted-subset datasets indicated incomplete sequencing despite the large sequencing depth. Higher generation probabilities were observed for clonotypes shared by all four sorted-subset donors than for non-shared clonotypes.

Concerning this clone: The antigen it binds to is not known. No per-base quality is available; no much larger clone lies one base away.

TCR CDR3 regions were amplified from genomic DNA by multiplex PCR using the deep immunoSEQ assay. Extracted genomic DNA from each cell subset was distributed evenly across all wells of several immunoSEQ 96-well plates, and each plate was treated as a replicate. For sorted subsets, each replicate PCR was loaded with roughly 0.2 ug genomic DNA, equivalent to some 31,000 T cell genomes. Purified libraries were measured with a Qubit 3.0 fluorometer, size-checked on a Bioanalyzer 2100, and measured again with the KAPA Library Quantification kit. Every immunoSEQ 96-well plate was sequenced on a dedicated single-read 150-cycle Illumina NextSeq 550 flow cell. The source study handled its data this way. Because the immunoSEQ output included only junctional sequences and no quality scores, the filtering could not be the same as the filtering used for full-length reads. Sequences were annotated with PyIR, a Python wrapper for IgBLAST v1.9, and V/J genes and CDR3 were assigned using IMGT germline references. Reads were filtered out if the reads had weak V/J assignments (E-value above 1e-6), no CDR3, stop codons, out-of-frame junctions, or ambiguous translated residues. V3J clonotypes were defined as sequences sharing the same inferred V gene, J gene, and CDR3 amino acid sequence. Percentage overlap between repertoires was computed as shared unique clonotypes divided by the size of the smaller repertoire. RTK rarefaction, the Chao1 estimator, and Recon v2.1 estimates of unobserved clonotypes were used to assess repertoire richness. OLGA was used to compute generation probabilities for all TCRbeta clonotypes that the gDNA method yielded from a few donors. TCRdb re-hosts the immuneACCESS table, in-frame sequences only. Its copies lack some clones; in the studies checked, an unresolved V gene accounts for under half of them, and the cause for the rest is not known. V and J calls and clone size come straight from that table; D and trimming were deduced from the DNA. A total of roughly 2.2 million clones appear in this sample, over 90% of them only once. 0.3% to 0.4% of the sample is in the top ten clones.

Donors were healthy HIV-negative adults with no recently reported acute infections or vaccinations. Only Caucasian adults living in Nashville, Tennessee, USA were represented among the donors. CD4+ T cells were enriched by magnetic negative selection; naive cells were then positively selected on CD45RA, and the negative fraction formed the memory subset. Blood was collected by leukapheresis, and PBMCs were isolated by Ficoll-Histopaque density gradient centrifugation and then cryopreserved in liquid nitrogen vapor phase. Analytical flow cytometry was used to check the purity and quantity of each magnetically sorted T cell population. Genomic DNA was isolated from every sorted fraction and measured by UV absorbance on a Nanodrop 2000c. This clonotype originated in a man younger than 30 in good health. Some clones in this sample may be carry-over from other donors' samples. Sequencing used naive CD4+ T cells from PBMCs. The cell subset or site label, read with the paper, signifies: CD45RA+ positively selected.

The CDR3 protein is CASSPPLLNTIYF. The DNA sequence is given as TGTGCCAGCTCACCACCGCTCTTGAACACCATATATTTT. The rearrangement joined TRBV18 to TRBJ1-3; the D segment cannot be called with confidence. CDR1 KGHSH and CDR2 LQKENI were looked up in the germline V gene. From cysteine to phenylalanine, the CDR3 is 13 amino acids long. Only CDR3 DNA is held: 39 bases, read in frame from base 1. Cut back by 0 bases and 7 bases, the V and J ends lie 7 bases apart.